This TCR beta chain came from a study of shared clonotypes between healthy human individuals. As for the study in general: Plates per donor: three CD4 naive, three CD4 memory, two CD8 naive, one CD8 memory.

The CDR3 loop spans 14 amino acids. Trimming took 6 bases from V and 9 from J, leaving 18 bases between them. The V gene's germline CDR1 is MNHEY and CDR2 SMNVEV (reference sequence). The naive CD8 fraction comprised CD45RO-negative cells positively selected for CCR7 and excluded terminally differentiated effector memory CD45RA+ cells. Each of the donors was a healthy adult who was HIV-negative and had not had a recent acute infection or vaccination. Overall study findings and caveats: Memory subsets generally showed smaller estimated richness than naive subsets did.

As for this clone: Its antigen is unidentified.

How the authors handled the data: Because ImmunoSEQ provided only junction sequences with no quality scores, the filtering differed. Assay: immunoSEQ multiplex PCR; the TCRdb copy retains only in-frame clones and omits some. V, J and clone size were drawn from that table, and D and trimming were deduced from the DNA. The table has about 610,000 clones, 95% to 96% seen once. The receptor was isolated from a woman aged 25 to 39 in good health. V usage is TRBV27 and J usage is TRBJ2-1; D perhaps matches TRBD1 (6 bases). Material: naive CD8+ T cells sorted from blood. CDR3 in amino acids: CASSGHRAAGEQFF. The CDR3 DNA sequence: TGTGCCAGCAGCGGACACAGGGCAGCTGGTGAGCAGTTCTTC.